Presented here are 9 T cell receptor beta chains from one specimen sequenced in a study of post-analysis software for immune sequencing data. The study's findings and limits: Controls had lower frequencies than patients of a handful of TRBV segments, which included TRBV5-6, TRBV5-1 and TRBV20-1.

Their cognate antigens are unknown. Unique molecular identifiers tagged the TCR beta cDNA libraries. TCRdb fed the PCR reads into MiXCR, producing one record per CDR3 protein. The data show more than 350,000 distinct CDR3 sequences, 35% to 45% seen once. Sample: blood. These receptors all stem from a girl aged 2 to 10 with multiple sclerosis.

A remark on this clonotype: At one end the junction does not follow the germline gene, possibly because of a read error. The J gene is TRBJ2-1, the V gene TRBV20-1; D is unresolved. CDR1 is DFQATT and CDR2 is SNEGSKA in the germline V gene (reference sequence). The CDR3 runs to 13 residues. This CDR3 reads CSGERSSCNEQFF. In nucleotides, the CDR3 is TGCAGTGGGGAACGAAGCTCCTGCAATGAGCAGTTCTTC.

The CDR3 spells CASSSRTRDPYNEQFF. For the CDR3, the DNA is TGTGCCAGCAGTTCTAGGACTAGAGATCCCTACAATGAGCAGTTCTTC. The V and J genes are TRBV6-2 or TRBV6-3 and TRBJ2-1, with 7 bases matching TRBD2. The V gene's germline CDR1 is MNHEY and CDR2 SVGEGT. CDR3 length: 16 amino acids. V shed 4 bases and J 2 bases; nucleotides not matched to a gene: 8.

About this clonotype: One junction end disagrees with the germline gene, perhaps due to a read error. This chain uses TRBV7-3 with TRBJ2-3, with D hard to call. The CDR3 runs 13 residues. CDR1 is SGHTA, CDR2 FQGTGA, per germline. DNA of the CDR3: TGTGTCAGCAGCTTAACTCGGACAGATACGCAGTATTTT. Protein sequence: CVSSLTRTDTQYF.

The gene calls are TRBV9 and TRBJ1-5; 9 positions agree with TRBD1. Germline loops: CDR1 SGDLS, CDR2 YYNGEE. The CDR3 extends over 15 amino acids. V shed 0 bases and J 5 bases; nucleotides not matched to a gene: 3. DNA for the CDR3: TGTGCCAGCAGCGTAGGCGGGACAGGGTATCAGCCCCAGCATTTT. Translation: CASSVGGTGYQPQHF.

Concerning this clonotype itself: The junction differs from germline at one of its ends, possibly a read error. CDR3 residues: CACSQVAGTSLFDTQYF. CDR3 coding DNA: TGTGCCTGCAGCCAAGTGGCCGGGACTAGTCTGTTCGATACGCAGTATTTT. The chain joins TRBV4-2 to TRBJ2-3; 8 nucleotides agree with TRBD2. This CDR3 has 17 residues. Germline CDR1 and CDR2: LGHNA and YNFKEQ.

There are a few counts of this clonotype. The CDR3 sequence: CAISEQPQNYNEQFF. Written as DNA, the CDR3 is TGTGCCATCAGTGAACAGCCTCAAAACTACAATGAGCAGTTCTTC. This rearrangement joins TRBV10-3 to TRBJ2-1; D not certain. Germline loops: CDR1 ENHRY, CDR2 SYGVKD. The CDR3 runs 15 residues. V lost 3 bases and J lost 3, with 12 bases in between.

CDR3 coding DNA: TGTGCCACCAGCAGTCCCCCGGGGGGGGCGCCTTACAATGAGCAGTACTTC. Translated, it gives CATSSPPGGAPYNEQYF. The chain carries TRBV15 and TRBJ2-1, with 8 bases identical to TRBD2. The tail of the sequence fits TRBJ2-7 better, so the J call may be wrong. This CDR3 contains 17 residues. Germline CDR1 is LNHNV and CDR2 is YYDKDF (reference sequence).

The J gene is TRBJ2-1, the V gene TRBV7-6, with D perhaps given as TRBD1 or TRBD2 (5 bases each). This CDR3 has 17 residues. Germline V gives CDR1 SGHVS, CDR2 FNYEAQ. Trimming removed 5 bases from V and 0 bases from J, with 17 bases in between. The CDR3 coding sequence is TGTGCCAGCAGCCTTAGCCCGGGGCTGAGCTCCTACAATGAGCAGTTCTTC. Translation: CASSLSPGLSSYNEQFF. Based on the CDR3 plus reference TRBV7-6 and TRBJ2-1, the full variable domain is GAGVSQSPRYKVTKRGQDVALRCDPISGHVSLYWYRQALGQGPEFLTYFNYEAQQDKSGLPNDRFSAERPEGSISTLTIQRTEQRDSAMYRCASSLSPGLSSYNEQFFGPGTRLTVL.

The rearrangement joins TRBV20-1 to TRBJ1-1; D not certain. From germline, CDR1 is DFQATT and CDR2 SNEGSKA (reference sequence). Trimming cost V 0 bases and J 0 bases, with 8 bases left between them. The CDR3 has 14 residues. The CDR3: CSARDLVVNTEAFF. CDR3 nucleotides: TGCAGTGCTAGAGATCTGGTAGTGAACACTGAAGCTTTCTTT.